These 16 T cell receptor beta chains originate from one sample sequenced in a study of T cell responses to AZD1222 COVID-19 vaccine. Assay used: immunoSEQ multiplex PCR; TCRdb lists only in-frame clones, some missing. The sample includes tens of thousands of clones, around 93% seen only once; the top ten take 25% to 30%. The sequences come from peripheral blood, collected 28 days after the second AZD1222 dose. The source of these receptors is an adult who received the AZD1222 COVID-19 vaccine.

The genes are TRBV7-2 and TRBJ2-4; weak D call: TRBD2 (5 bases). Germline V gene data show CDR1 as SGHTA and CDR2 as FQGNSA. Trimming stripped 1 base from V and 2 bases from J, with 9 bases between. This CDR3 spans 15 amino acids. CDR3 region: CASSLGPSTKNIQYF. The DNA of the CDR3 is TGTGCCAGCAGCTTAGGTCCTAGCACCAAAAACATTCAGTACTTC. Variable domain in full (rest from reference TRBV7-2 and TRBJ2-4): GAGVSQSPSNKVTEKGKDVELRCDPISGHTALYWYRQSLGQGLEFLIYFQGNSAPDKSGLPSDRFSAERTGGSVSTLTIQRTQQEDSAVYLCASSLGPSTKNIQYFGAGTRLSVL.

The J gene is TRBJ2-1, the V gene TRBV27, with TRBD1 matching 8 bases. J was trimmed by 0 bases and V by 5 bases; bases with no gene match: 3. This CDR3 spans 15 amino acids. CDR1 MNHEY and CDR2 SMNVEV come from the germline V gene (reference sequence). The CDR3 nucleotides are TGTGCCAGCAGTCAAGACAGGGGCTCCTACAATGAGCAGTTCTTC. Translation: CASSQDRGSYNEQFF.

The rearrangement links TRBV5-1 to TRBJ2-5, with 8 bases aligning to TRBD1. Germline CDR1 SGHRS, CDR2 YFSETQ. With V trimmed by 4 bases and J by 2 bases, 4 bases remained unmatched. CDR3 length: 14 residues. CDR3 sequence reads: CASSHGTGQETQYF. For the CDR3, the DNA is TGCGCCAGCAGCCACGGGACAGGTCAAGAGACCCAGTACTTC.

The chain uses TRBV7-9 and TRBJ1-1; D gene ambiguous. Trimming took off 2 bases at V and 0 bases at J, with 10 bases between the two ends. CDR3 length: 15 amino acids. Looked up from germline, CDR1 is SEHNR and CDR2 is FQNEAQ (reference sequence). The CDR3 coding sequence is TGTGCCAGCAGCTTATTGTCAGTGGTGAACACTGAAGCTTTCTTT. Its protein is CASSLLSVVNTEAFF.

This chain connects TRBV6-6 to TRBJ2-5; perhaps TRBD1 as D (5 bases). The CDR3 has 16 residues. V gave up 0 bases and J gave up 3 bases, with 14 bases separating them. Germline-derived CDR1 and CDR2 are MNHNY and SVGAGI (reference sequence). The CDR3 sequence is CASSYSGTGQKETQYF. The CDR3 DNA reads as TGTGCCAGCAGTTACTCAGGAACAGGACAAAAAGAGACCCAGTACTTC.

V gene TRBV2 combines with J gene TRBJ2-1; no firm D call. The CDR3 has 11 residues. The V gene's germline CDR1 is SNHLY and CDR2 FYNNEI. V gave up 7 bases and J gave up 4 bases, with 5 bases separating them. This chain's CDR3 is CASNGYNEQFF. CDR3 DNA: TGTGCCAGCAATGGATACAATGAGCAGTTCTTC. The variable domain in full, with the rest retrieved from reference TRBV2 and TRBJ2-1, is EPEVTQTPSHQVTQMGQEVILRCVPISNHLYFYWYRQILGQKVEFLVSFYNNEISEKSEIFDDQFSVERPDGSNFTLKIRSTKLEDSAMYFCASNGYNEQFFGPGTRLTVL.

In its sample, this clone was seen once. The V gene is TRBV28, the J gene TRBJ1-2; 8 bases match TRBD1. The CDR3 loop spans 15 amino acids. V was clipped by 4 bases and J by 0 bases; unmatched bases: 4. The germline gives CDR1 MDHEN, CDR2 SYDVKM. CDR3: CASSSNRGANYGYTF. The CDR3 DNA follows: TGTGCCAGCAGTTCCAACAGGGGGGCTAACTATGGCTACACCTTC.

This clone was picked up a small number of times. This chain links TRBV11-2 with TRBJ2-3; D might be TRBD1 (6 bases). CDR1 and CDR2 from the germline V gene are SGHAT and FQNNGV. V lost 4 bases and J lost 2, with 16 bases in between. The CDR3 is 16 residues long. The CDR3 nucleotides read TGTGCCAGCAGCTCTCCAGGGGTCCTGACCACAGATACGCAGTATTTT. It encodes CASSSPGVLTTDTQYF.

The V and J genes are TRBV4-1 and TRBJ2-3; TRBD2 matches at 8 bases. Germline V gene lookup returns CDR1 MGHRA and CDR2 YSYEKL. This CDR3 has 14 residues. Germline trimming cut 5 bases from V and 8 bases from J; bases unmatched to any gene: 9. The CDR3 nucleotides are TGCGCCAGCAGCGGAGCGGGAGCAGGCGGTACGCAGTATTTT. This encodes CASSGAGAGGTQYF.

The rearrangement links TRBV4-2 to TRBJ2-2, with 10 bases that match TRBD2. The junction had 6 bases not matched to a gene; V was cut back by 0 bases and J by 8 bases. Germline V gene data show CDR1 as LGHNA and CDR2 as YNFKEQ. This CDR3 has 16 amino acids. Here the CDR3 DNA reads TGTGCCAGCAGCCAAGAACCTAGCGGGAGTTCTGGGGAGCTGTTTTTT. Its translation: CASSQEPSGSSGELFF.

The V call is TRBV28, the J call TRBJ2-7; no reliable D call. The V and J ends lost 5 bases and 2 bases respectively, with 13 bases between them. Germline loops: CDR1 MDHEN, CDR2 SYDVKM. This CDR3 has 14 amino acids. CDR3 nucleotide sequence: TGTGCCAGCAGTGGCAGGACCCCTCCCTACGAGCAGTACTTC. Protein: CASSGRTPPYEQYF.

This chain joins TRBV4-2 and TRBJ2-3, with 8 bases lining up with TRBD2. V lost 0 bases to trimming and J lost 0 bases; unmatched junction nucleotides: 8. The V gene's germline CDR1 is LGHNA and CDR2 YNFKEQ. This CDR3 is built from 18 residues. The CDR3 DNA is TGTGCCAGCAGCCAAGATAGTGTAGTAGCGGGAAGCACAGATACGCAGTATTTT. Protein product: CASSQDSVVAGSTDTQYF.

J is TRBJ2-3 and V is TRBV15; 9 nucleotides line up with TRBD1. With V trimmed by 5 bases and J by 1 base, 7 bases remained unmatched. Germline CDR1 and CDR2: LNHNV and YYDKDF (reference sequence). This CDR3 has 16 residues. The CDR3 is CATSAGQGIRTDTQYF. CDR3 DNA: TGTGCCACCAGCGCTGGACAGGGGATTCGCACAGATACGCAGTATTTT.

The chain combines TRBV19 with TRBJ2-3; TRBD2 aligns across 16 bases. Germline trimming cut 5 bases from V and 3 bases from J; bases unmatched to any gene: 8. The CDR3 runs 18 residues. Per the germline V gene, CDR1 is LNHDA and CDR2 is SQIVND (reference sequence). CDR3 nucleotide sequence: TGTGCCAGTAGTCAGGGACTAGCGGGAGGGCCTAGGACAGATACGCAGTATTTT. Its protein is CASSQGLAGGPRTDTQYF.

This sequence joins TRBV10-1 and TRBJ2-2; D remains ambiguous. Germline CDR1 WNHNN, CDR2 SYGVQD (reference sequence). The CDR3 runs to 15 residues. V lost 2 bases and J 2 bases, leaving 9 bases between the germline ends. The CDR3 loop reads CASSEKDRNTGELFF. Written as DNA, the CDR3 is TGCGCCAGCAGTGAGAAGGATCGAAACACCGGGGAGCTGTTTTTT.

The genes are TRBV27 and TRBJ2-3; TRBD2 aligns across 9 bases. The germline CDR1 and CDR2 sequences are MNHEY and SMNVEV (reference sequence). This CDR3 spans 15 amino acids. V was pared by 3 bases and J by 3 bases, with 4 bases of the junction left unmatched. Here the CDR3 reads CASSLTSGRTDTQYF. The CDR3 nucleotides are TGTGCCAGCAGTTTGACTAGCGGTAGGACAGATACGCAGTATTTT.